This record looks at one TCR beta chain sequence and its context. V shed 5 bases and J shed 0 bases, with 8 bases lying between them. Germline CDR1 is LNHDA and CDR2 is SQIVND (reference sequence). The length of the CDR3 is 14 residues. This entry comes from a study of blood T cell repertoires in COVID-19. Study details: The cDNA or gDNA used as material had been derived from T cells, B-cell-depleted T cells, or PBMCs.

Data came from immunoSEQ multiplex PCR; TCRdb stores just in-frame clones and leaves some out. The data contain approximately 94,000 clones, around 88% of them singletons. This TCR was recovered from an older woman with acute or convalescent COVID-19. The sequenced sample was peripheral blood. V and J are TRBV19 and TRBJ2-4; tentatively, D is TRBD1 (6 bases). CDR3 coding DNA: TGTGCCAGTAGTCAAGGGGGAGCCAAAAACATTCAGTACTTC. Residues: CASSQGGAKNIQYF.